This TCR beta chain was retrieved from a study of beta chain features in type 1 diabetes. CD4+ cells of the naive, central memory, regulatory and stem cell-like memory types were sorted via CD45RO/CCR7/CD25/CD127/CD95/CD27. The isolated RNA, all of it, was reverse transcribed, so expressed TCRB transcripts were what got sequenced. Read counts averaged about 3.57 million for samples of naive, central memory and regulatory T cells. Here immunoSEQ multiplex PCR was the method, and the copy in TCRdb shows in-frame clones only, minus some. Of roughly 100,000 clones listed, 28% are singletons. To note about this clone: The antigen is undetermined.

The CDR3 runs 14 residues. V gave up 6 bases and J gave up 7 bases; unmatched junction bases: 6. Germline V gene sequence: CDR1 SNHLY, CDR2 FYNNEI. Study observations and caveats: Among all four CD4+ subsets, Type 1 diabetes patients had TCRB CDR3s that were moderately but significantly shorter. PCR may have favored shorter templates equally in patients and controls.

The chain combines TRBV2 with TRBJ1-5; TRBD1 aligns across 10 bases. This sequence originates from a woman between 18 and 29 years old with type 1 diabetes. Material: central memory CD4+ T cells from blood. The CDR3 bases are TGTGCCAGCAGCCCGGGACAGGGGCAACAGCCCCAGCATTTT. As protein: CASSPGQGQQPQHF.